The rows below give T cell receptor beta chains drawn from one sample of a study of CD8 T cells in ankylosing spondylitis. TCRdb used MiXCR to reprocess the 5' RACE reads, holding one entry per CDR3 protein. The table records approximately 540,000 distinct CDR3 sequences, roughly an eighth of them present only once. The sample taken for sequencing was blood, either unsorted or a sorted T cell fraction (not recorded which). Receptor source: a male donor with ankylosing spondylitis. CDR3s include the opening cysteine and the closing phenylalanine or tryptophan. D genes are given only for firm matches. Clone size is not always given. Where it is, it says once, few, many or a class for expanded clones.

J gene: TRBJ2-1
D gene: -
V gene: TRBV5-6
clone size: few
CDR3 protein: CASSRGIKDNEQFF
CDR3 DNA: TGTGCCAGCAGCCGGGGAATTAAGGATAATGAGCAGTTCTTC

J gene: TRBJ2-5
D gene: TRBD1
V gene: TRBV5-1
clone size: -
CDR3 protein: CASSLGQRGLETQYF
CDR3 DNA: TGCGCCAGCAGCCTGGGACAGAGGGGGTTGGAGACCCAGTACTTC

J gene: TRBJ1-2
D gene: -
V gene: TRBV11-2
clone size: -
CDR3 protein: CASSASFAGGYTF
CDR3 DNA: TGTGCCAGCAGCGCCTCGTTCGCGGGTGGCTACACCTTC

J gene: TRBJ1-5
D gene: TRBD1
V gene: TRBV24-1
clone size: many
CDR3 protein: CATSDVTGGNQPQHF
CDR3 DNA: TGTGCCACCAGTGACGTTACAGGGGGCAATCAGCCCCAGCATTTT

J gene: TRBJ2-1
D gene: TRBD1
V gene: TRBV20-1
clone size: -
CDR3 protein: CSAGTTGGVYNEQFF
CDR3 DNA: TGCAGTGCTGGTACGACAGGGGGAGTCTACAATGAGCAGTTCTTC

J gene: TRBJ1-5
D gene: -
V gene: TRBV6-1
clone size: -
CDR3 protein: CASRVGTNQPQHF
CDR3 DNA: TGTGCCAGCAGGGTGGGGACCAATCAGCCCCAGCATTTT

J gene: TRBJ1-6
D gene: -
V gene: TRBV5-1
clone size: -
CDR3 protein: CASSLVGTTQPLHF
CDR3 DNA: TGCGCCAGCAGCTTGGTCGGGACAACTCAACCCCTCCACTTT

J gene: TRBJ2-7
D gene: TRBD1
V gene: TRBV6-1
clone size: few
CDR3 protein: CASTDTGTGSYEQYF
CDR3 DNA: TGTGCCAGCACCGATACCGGGACAGGATCCTACGAGCAGTACTTC

J gene: TRBJ2-7
D gene: -
V gene: TRBV5-6
clone size: -
CDR3 protein: CASSSGLLVYEQYF
CDR3 DNA: TGTGCCAGCAGTTCAGGACTTCTAGTGTACGAGCAGTACTTC

J gene: TRBJ1-1
D gene: -
V gene: TRBV4-2
clone size: many
CDR3 protein: CASSGTGFVRNTEAFF
CDR3 DNA: TGTGCCAGCAGCGGAACAGGGTTCGTAAGGAACACTGAAGCTTTCTTT

J gene: TRBJ1-5
D gene: -
V gene: TRBV20-1
clone size: few
CDR3 protein: CSGRSGDNQPQHF
CDR3 DNA: TGCAGTGGGAGGAGTGGTGACAATCAGCCCCAGCATTTT

J gene: TRBJ1-2
D gene: TRBD1
V gene: TRBV19
clone size: few
CDR3 protein: CASSQGARGYTF
CDR3 DNA: TGTGCCAGTTCACAGGGGGCGCGAGGCTACACCTTC

J gene: TRBJ2-2
D gene: -
V gene: TRBV11-3
clone size: many
CDR3 protein: CASSSSTDTGELFF
CDR3 DNA: TGTGCCAGCAGCTCCTCTACGGACACCGGGGAGCTGTTTTTT

J gene: TRBJ2-1
D gene: -
V gene: TRBV12-3/TRBV12-4
clone size: few
CDR3 protein: CASSFLIEQFF
CDR3 DNA: TGTGCCAGCAGTTTTCTGATTGAGCAGTTCTTC

J gene: TRBJ2-7
D gene: TRBD1
V gene: TRBV4-2
clone size: -
CDR3 protein: CASSQDRVGTYEQYF
CDR3 DNA: TGTGCCAGCAGCCAGGACAGGGTGGGAACCTACGAGCAGTACTTC

J gene: TRBJ2-2
D gene: -
V gene: TRBV10-3
clone size: -
CDR3 protein: CAISELQATGELFF
CDR3 DNA: TGTGCCATCAGTGAGTTGCAGGCCACCGGGGAGCTGTTTTTT

J gene: TRBJ2-5
D gene: TRBD2
V gene: TRBV12-3/TRBV12-4
clone size: many
CDR3 protein: CASRDSGSETQYF
CDR3 DNA: TGTGCCAGCAGAGATAGCGGGAGTGAGACCCAGTACTTC

J gene: TRBJ1-3
D gene: -
V gene: TRBV10-2
clone size: -
CDR3 protein: CASSESFPSSGNTIYF
CDR3 DNA: TGCGCCAGCAGTGAGTCGTTCCCAAGCTCTGGAAACACCATATATTTT

J gene: TRBJ2-5
D gene: -
V gene: TRBV24-1
clone size: -
CDR3 protein: CATSKGNQETQYF
CDR3 DNA: TGTGCCACCAGTAAGGGGAACCAAGAGACCCAGTACTTC

J gene: TRBJ1-2
D gene: -
V gene: TRBV27
clone size: few
CDR3 protein: CASSLSRGDNYGYTF
CDR3 DNA: TGTGCCAGCAGTTTAAGCCGGGGAGACAACTATGGCTACACCTTC

J gene: TRBJ2-3
D gene: -
V gene: TRBV7-9
clone size: -
CDR3 protein: CASSLSSFDGTDTQYF
CDR3 DNA: TGTGCCAGCAGCCTATCTAGCTTTGACGGCACAGATACGCAGTATTTT

J gene: TRBJ2-1
D gene: TRBD2
V gene: TRBV10-3
clone size: many
CDR3 protein: CAIRDPTSGSDNEQFF
CDR3 DNA: TGTGCCATCAGGGACCCTACTAGCGGGAGTGACAATGAGCAGTTCTTC

J gene: TRBJ2-5
D gene: -
V gene: TRBV29-1
clone size: few
CDR3 protein: CSVFHDFGTEEETQYF
CDR3 DNA: TGCAGCGTTTTTCATGATTTCGGGACGGAAGAAGAGACCCAGTACTTC

J gene: TRBJ2-1
D gene: -
V gene: TRBV10-3
clone size: -
CDR3 protein: CAISVGDLQFF
CDR3 DNA: TGTGCCATCAGTGTCGGGGATTTGCAGTTCTTC

J gene: TRBJ2-7
D gene: -
V gene: TRBV20-1
clone size: -
CDR3 protein: CSARRPNPAYEQYF
CDR3 DNA: TGCAGTGCTAGGAGGCCAAACCCCGCTTACGAGCAGTACTTC

J gene: TRBJ1-4
D gene: TRBD1
V gene: TRBV3-1
clone size: few
CDR3 protein: CASSQGTGVVKLFF
CDR3 DNA: TGTGCCAGCAGCCAAGGGACAGGGGTTGTAAAACTGTTTTTT

J gene: TRBJ2-7
D gene: -
V gene: TRBV11-2
clone size: -
CDR3 protein: CASSLDPSQPEQYF
CDR3 DNA: TGTGCCAGCAGCTTAGATCCGAGCCAGCCCGAGCAGTACTTC

J gene: TRBJ1-2
D gene: -
V gene: TRBV18
clone size: -
CDR3 protein: CASSGQSNYGYTF
CDR3 DNA: TGTGCCAGCTCGGGACAATCGAACTATGGCTACACCTTC

J gene: TRBJ1-4
D gene: -
V gene: TRBV7-2
clone size: few
CDR3 protein: CASSLVAGEEKLFF
CDR3 DNA: TGTGCCAGCAGCTTAGTGGCAGGGGAGGAGAAACTGTTTTTT

J gene: TRBJ2-3
D gene: -
V gene: TRBV11-3
clone size: -
CDR3 protein: CASSSRGAGRDTQYF
CDR3 DNA: TGTGCCAGCAGCTCTAGAGGGGCAGGGAGAGATACGCAGTATTTT

J gene: TRBJ1-5
D gene: TRBD1
V gene: TRBV12-3/TRBV12-4
clone size: many
CDR3 protein: CASSPWTGGGNQPQHF
CDR3 DNA: TGTGCCAGCAGTCCATGGACAGGGGGTGGCAATCAGCCCCAGCATTTT

J gene: TRBJ2-3
D gene: -
V gene: TRBV4-2
clone size: -
CDR3 protein: CASSQAELSGTDTQYF
CDR3 DNA: TGTGCCAGCAGCCAAGCCGAGCTGAGTGGGACAGATACGCAGTATTTT

J gene: TRBJ2-1
D gene: TRBD2
V gene: TRBV24-1
clone size: -
CDR3 protein: CATSNRGTSGSKYRNEQFF
CDR3 DNA: TGTGCCACCAGTAATAGGGGGACTAGCGGGAGTAAGTACCGTAATGAGCAGTTCTTC

J gene: TRBJ2-7
D gene: TRBD1
V gene: TRBV11-2
clone size: -
CDR3 protein: CASSEGPGQDSYEQYF
CDR3 DNA: TGTGCCAGCAGCGAAGGTCCCGGACAGGACTCCTACGAGCAGTACTTC

J gene: TRBJ1-1
D gene: -
V gene: TRBV18
clone size: few
CDR3 protein: CASSQVNTEAFF
CDR3 DNA: TGTGCCAGCTCACAAGTGAACACTGAAGCTTTCTTT

J gene: TRBJ1-6
D gene: -
V gene: TRBV28
clone size: once
CDR3 protein: CASSFFGINNSPLHF
CDR3 DNA: TGTGCCAGCAGTTTTTTTGGGATCAATAATTCACCCCTCCACTTT

J gene: TRBJ2-1
D gene: -
V gene: TRBV6-4
clone size: few
CDR3 protein: CASSEEVGNEQFF
CDR3 DNA: TGTGCCAGCAGTGAGGAAGTCGGGAATGAGCAGTTCTTC

J gene: TRBJ2-1
D gene: TRBD2
V gene: TRBV11-2
clone size: -
CDR3 protein: CASSGLAGAQEQFF
CDR3 DNA: TGTGCCAGCAGCGGACTAGCGGGAGCCCAAGAGCAGTTCTTC

J gene: TRBJ2-1
D gene: -
V gene: TRBV24-1
clone size: many
CDR3 protein: CATSLPGAMDEQFF
CDR3 DNA: TGTGCCACCAGTCTACCGGGGGCTATGGATGAGCAGTTCTTC

J gene: TRBJ2-1
D gene: -
V gene: TRBV6-1
clone size: few
CDR3 protein: CAERDSSYNEQFF
CDR3 DNA: TGTGCCGAGCGGGACAGCTCCTACAATGAGCAGTTCTTC

J gene: TRBJ2-1
D gene: -
V gene: TRBV12-3/TRBV12-4
clone size: -
CDR3 protein: CASSSLLAPINEQFF
CDR3 DNA: TGTGCCAGCAGTTCTTTACTAGCCCCAATCAATGAGCAGTTCTTC

J gene: TRBJ2-3
D gene: -
V gene: TRBV6-2/TRBV6-3
clone size: -
CDR3 protein: CASSSGAPRGADTQYF
CDR3 DNA: TGTGCCAGCAGTTCCGGAGCGCCCAGGGGGGCAGATACGCAGTATTTT

J gene: TRBJ2-3
D gene: -
V gene: TRBV6-5
clone size: -
CDR3 protein: CASSYRSAGPSTDTQYF
CDR3 DNA: TGTGCCAGCAGTTACCGGTCTGCGGGACCTAGCACAGATACGCAGTATTTT

J gene: TRBJ1-2
D gene: -
V gene: TRBV7-9
clone size: -
CDR3 protein: CASSFDGNYGYTF
CDR3 DNA: TGTGCCAGCAGCTTTGATGGAAACTATGGCTACACCTTC

J gene: TRBJ2-7
D gene: -
V gene: TRBV6-2/TRBV6-3
clone size: -
CDR3 protein: CASSPPLRFRPSEQYF
CDR3 DNA: TGTGCCAGCAGCCCGCCTTTACGGTTCAGACCGTCCGAGCAGTACTTC

J gene: TRBJ1-3
D gene: -
V gene: TRBV12-3/TRBV12-4
clone size: -
CDR3 protein: CASSQGGNGNTIYF
CDR3 DNA: TGTGCCAGCAGCCAGGGCGGGAATGGAAACACCATATATTTT

J gene: TRBJ2-7
D gene: -
V gene: TRBV5-6
clone size: many
CDR3 protein: CASSPRDGDYEQYF
CDR3 DNA: TGTGCCAGCAGCCCACGGGACGGTGACTACGAGCAGTACTTC

J gene: TRBJ2-1
D gene: -
V gene: TRBV20-1
clone size: few
CDR3 protein: CSARVGYNEQFF
CDR3 DNA: TGCAGTGCTAGAGTGGGGTACAATGAGCAGTTCTTC

J gene: TRBJ2-5
D gene: TRBD1
V gene: TRBV12-3/TRBV12-4
clone size: many
CDR3 protein: CASSGDRVLIKTQYF
CDR3 DNA: TGTGCCAGCAGCGGGGACAGGGTGCTTATAAAGACCCAGTACTTC

J gene: TRBJ2-3
D gene: -
V gene: TRBV7-2
clone size: -
CDR3 protein: CASSLRAGTDFDTQYF
CDR3 DNA: TGTGCCAGCAGCTTACGGGCGGGGACGGACTTCGATACGCAGTATTTT

J gene: TRBJ2-3
D gene: -
V gene: TRBV7-2
clone size: -
CDR3 protein: CASSFQVPTMGDTQYF
CDR3 DNA: TGTGCCAGCAGCTTCCAGGTACCCACTATGGGAGATACGCAGTATTTT

J gene: TRBJ2-1
D gene: -
V gene: TRBV20-1
clone size: -
CDR3 protein: CSARDTPYNEQFF
CDR3 DNA: TGCAGTGCTAGAGATACCCCCTACAATGAGCAGTTCTTC

J gene: TRBJ2-5
D gene: TRBD2
V gene: TRBV20-1
clone size: once
CDR3 protein: CSVTIGTSGDQETQYF
CDR3 DNA: TGCAGTGTCACAATCGGGACTAGCGGGGACCAAGAGACCCAGTACTTC

J gene: TRBJ2-3
D gene: TRBD1
V gene: TRBV25-1
clone size: few
CDR3 protein: CASRGQGAIDTQYF
CDR3 DNA: TGTGCCAGCCGCGGACAGGGGGCAATAGATACGCAGTATTTT

J gene: TRBJ2-1
D gene: -
V gene: TRBV3-1
clone size: many
CDR3 protein: CASSQATRSRDEQFF
CDR3 DNA: TGTGCCAGCAGCCAAGCGACTAGGTCGCGGGATGAGCAGTTCTTC

J gene: TRBJ2-3
D gene: TRBD2
V gene: TRBV20-1
clone size: many
CDR3 protein: CSARLAGVTQYF
CDR3 DNA: TGCAGTGCTAGACTAGCGGGCGTCACGCAGTATTTT

J gene: TRBJ1-3
D gene: -
V gene: TRBV4-1
clone size: -
CDR3 protein: CASSQGRARRTFSGNTIYF
CDR3 DNA: TGCGCCAGCAGCCAAGGGAGGGCGAGACGGACGTTCTCTGGAAACACCATATATTTT